The sequence of this T cell receptor (beta chain) was determined in a study of response to subunit inactivated influenza vaccine. Overall study results and limits: It was the authors' suggestion that each seasonal influenza vaccination recruits few new T cells.

Germline CDR1 SGHTA, CDR2 FQGNSA. V shed 4 bases and J shed 9 bases, with 16 bases lying between them. There are 14 residues in the CDR3. Concerning this clonotype itself: Its specificity is unknown.

Each CDR3 protein is one row after TCRdb ran MiXCR on the RT-PCR reads. The table records approximately 520,000 distinct CDR3 sequences, approximately 24% of them present only once. The sequence was collected from a man in his fifties or sixties who received an inactivated influenza vaccine. The source material was CD4+ T cells sorted from PBMCs, sampled about 5 days after vaccination. The chain employs TRBV7-2 and TRBJ2-1; the D gene is possibly TRBD2 (6 bases). CDR3 sequence: CASSSPTRLSEQFF. CDR3 bases: TGTGCCAGCAGCTCCCCGACTAGGCTCAGTGAGCAGTTCTTC.